Shown below are 29 T cell receptor beta chains from a single sample sequenced in a study of T-cell reconstitution after alpha-beta-depleted transplantation in children. Unique molecular identifiers were used in preparing the TCRbeta library. TCRdb reprocessed the PCR reads with MiXCR, giving one entry per CDR3 protein. The sample has 600,000 to 800,000 distinct CDR3 sequences, about 12% seen once. The material sequenced was PBMCs, taken before TCRalphabeta/CD19-depleted stem cell transplant. These receptors all stem from a girl aged 2 to 10 with congenital amegakaryocytic thrombocytopenia, due to receive a stem cell transplant.

This clonotype came up many times. V is TRBV10-3 and J is TRBJ2-7; D is ambiguous. Per germline, CDR1 ENHRY and CDR2 SYGVKD. The CDR3 length is 12 residues. The V gene lost 10 bases and the J gene lost 4 bases, with 14 bases spanning the gap. In nucleotides, the CDR3 is TGTGCCACCTCCTCCGACATATACGAGCAGTACTTC. It specifies CATSSDIYEQYF.

V is TRBV7-9 and J is TRBJ2-1, with 10 bases identical to TRBD2. V trimming: 9 bases; J trimming: 6 bases; junction bases outside the gene matches: 8. The CDR3 loop spans 14 amino acids. The germline gives CDR1 SEHNR, CDR2 FQNEAQ (reference sequence). This chain's CDR3 is CASQQRTSGNEQFF. The CDR3 nucleotides read TGTGCCAGTCAGCAAAGGACTAGCGGCAATGAGCAGTTCTTC.

The chain couples TRBV5-1 to TRBJ2-2; D ambiguous. CDR1 SGHRS and CDR2 YFSETQ come from the germline V gene. This CDR3 spans 16 amino acids. Deletions cut 1 base from V and 7 bases from J, with 17 bases between. The CDR3 is CASSLQVSPTNGELFF. The CDR3 DNA sequence: TGCGCCAGCAGCTTGCAAGTATCCCCTACGAACGGGGAGCTGTTTTTT.

This clonotype was found many times. This chain uses TRBV5-1 with TRBJ2-1; no definite D call. Germline CDR1 is SGHRS and CDR2 is YFSETQ. V was trimmed by 3 bases and J by 4 bases, leaving 20 bases between them. The CDR3 loop spans 17 amino acids. The CDR3 DNA sequence: TGCGCCAGCAGCTCCGAAATATTACGAGGAGATTACAATGAGCAGTTCTTC. Encoded protein: CASSSEILRGDYNEQFF.

This clonotype has just a few counts. The chain has TRBV28 and TRBJ2-1; D is possibly TRBD1 (5 bases). This CDR3 is 16 amino acids long. V was shortened by 3 bases and J by 0 bases, with 12 bases between the two germline ends. CDR1 and CDR2 from the germline V gene are MDHEN and SYDVKM. In DNA form, the CDR3 reads TGTGCCAGCAGTTTGGACACCGCGAGCTCCTACAATGAGCAGTTCTTC. Translating it yields CASSLDTASSYNEQFF. The whole variable domain, remainder taken from reference TRBV28 and TRBJ2-1, is DVKVTQSSRYLVKRTGEKVFLECVQDMDHENMFWYRQDPGLGLRLIYFSYDVKMKEKGDIPEGYSVSREKKERFSLILESASTNQTSMYLCASSLDTASSYNEQFFGPGTRLTVL.

The sample holds many counts of this clonotype. J is TRBJ2-5 and V is TRBV6-5; D is ambiguous. The CDR3 has 13 residues. V gave up 2 bases and J gave up 4 bases, with 8 bases separating them. The V gene's germline CDR1 is MNHEY and CDR2 SVGAGI. The CDR3 DNA is TGTGCCAGCAGTTACGGTGGAGCAGAGACCCAGTACTTC. Its translation: CASSYGGAETQYF.

The chain recombines TRBV4-1 with TRBJ2-7; TRBD1 matches at 8 bases. Germline V gives CDR1 MGHRA, CDR2 YSYEKL. The CDR3 has 14 amino acids. Unmatched junction bases numbered 5, after V lost 4 bases and J lost 3 bases. CDR3 sequence: CASSPRGPDYEQYF. CDR3 bases: TGCGCCAGCAGCCCCAGGGGGCCCGACTACGAGCAGTACTTC.

Of note for this clonotype: A read error may explain this, as a much larger clone is one base away. The chain couples TRBV6-1 to TRBJ1-5, with D unresolved. This CDR3 comprises 14 residues. In germline, CDR1 is MNHNS, CDR2 SASEGT. V was clipped by 7 bases and J by 4 bases, with 14 bases between them. For the CDR3, the DNA is TGTGCCAGCACACCGACTGTAATTAATCAGCCCCAGCATTTT. It yields the protein CASTPTVINQPQHF.

There are many counts of this clonotype. This chain joins TRBV19 and TRBJ2-1; 12 nucleotides align to TRBD2. The CDR3 consists of 18 residues. The V and J ends lost 1 base and 1 base, in that order; junction bases with no gene match: 5. Per the germline V gene, CDR1 is LNHDA and CDR2 is SQIVND (reference sequence). The CDR3 loop reads CASSIVASGRGSYNEQFF. The CDR3 coding sequence is TGTGCCAGTAGTATAGTCGCTAGCGGGAGGGGGTCCTACAATGAGCAGTTCTTC.

There are a few counts of this clonotype. This chain connects TRBV7-2 to TRBJ2-1, with a possible D match to TRBD2 (6 bases). This CDR3 is 14 amino acids long. Germline V gene lookup returns CDR1 SGHTA and CDR2 FQGNSA. V lost 3 bases and J lost 7, with 13 bases in between. CDR3 in amino acids: CASSFWGGSNEQFF. CDR3 nucleotides: TGTGCCAGCAGCTTTTGGGGAGGTAGTAATGAGCAGTTCTTC.

The table lists this clonotype with a few counts. The CDR3: CASSPITSDRGNTIYF. The DNA of the CDR3 is TGCGCCAGCAGCCCAATCACTTCGGACAGAGGAAACACCATATATTTT. This sequence joins TRBV5-1 and TRBJ1-3; maybe TRBD1 (6 bases). The CDR3 has 16 residues. CDR1 is SGHRS and CDR2 is YFSETQ in the germline V gene. V lost 4 bases and J lost 4, with 18 bases in between.

On this clonotype: Sequence at one end of the junction differs from germline and may be a read error. The rearrangement links TRBV24-1 to TRBJ2-2; 9 nucleotides align to TRBD2. This CDR3 is 17 amino acids long. CDR1 KGHDR and CDR2 SFDVKD come from the germline V gene. The CDR3 DNA follows: TGTGCCACCAGTGATTTCGTATCTAGCGGGGACACCGGGGAGCTGCTTTTT. Protein sequence: CATSDFVSSGDTGELLF.

This clonotype was recorded many times. This chain connects TRBV6-2 or TRBV6-3 to TRBJ2-5; 14 nucleotides match TRBD2. Germline V gives CDR1 MNHEY, CDR2 SVGEGT. The J segment lost 0 bases and the V segment lost 6 bases, leaving 18 bases of the junction unmatched. The CDR3 covers 21 residues. CDR3 amino acids: CASRKEPGLAGEWVYQETQYF. The DNA of the CDR3 is TGTGCCAGCAGAAAAGAACCGGGACTAGCGGGAGAGTGGGTGTACCAAGAGACCCAGTACTTC.

There are a few counts of this clonotype. This chain links TRBV29-1 with TRBJ1-3; D call uncertain. There are 16 residues in the CDR3. Germline V gene data show CDR1 as SQVTM and CDR2 as ANQGSEA. V lost 0 bases to trimming and J lost 0 bases, with 12 bases between them. CDR3 residues: CSVEDGPNYSGNTIYF. The CDR3 DNA reads as TGCAGCGTTGAAGACGGACCGAACTACTCTGGAAACACCATATATTTT. Supplemented by reference TRBV29-1 and TRBJ1-3, the full variable domain reads SAVISQKPSRDICQRGTSLTIQCQVDSQVTMMFWYRQQPGQSLTLIATANQGSEATYESGFVIDKFPISRPNLTFSTLTVSNMSPEDSSIYLCSVEDGPNYSGNTIYFGEGSWLTVV.

A remark on this clonotype: Without the conserved terminal phenylalanine or tryptophan, this CDR3 likely stems from a read error. V usage is TRBV29-1 and J usage is TRBJ1-3; D is unresolved. With 5 bases removed from V and 0 bases from J, the gap between germline ends came to 8 bases. Germline-derived CDR1 and CDR2 are SQVTM and ANQGSEA. The CDR3 contains 13 residues. In nucleotides, the CDR3 is TGCAGCGTTCAGACGACCTCTGGAAACACCATATATTCT. Its translation: CSVQTTSGNTIYS.

In this sample, this clonotype turned up a few times. A junction boundary mismatches the germline segment, possibly from a read error. J is TRBJ2-7 and V is TRBV12-3 or TRBV12-4; no clear D. The CDR3 sequence is 12 residues long. In DNA, the CDR3 is TGTGCCAGCAGTAAAATTGTTCTAGAGCTGTACTTC. It is translated as CASSKIVLELYF.

In DNA, the CDR3 is TGTGCCAGCTCACCAAACGACAGGCGGCCGACCTACGAGCAGTACTTC. Its translation is CASSPNDRRPTYEQYF. The chain links TRBV18 to TRBJ2-7, with D perhaps matching TRBD1 (6 bases). Trimming left V 2 bases short and J 2 bases short, with 16 bases between. The CDR3 consists of 16 residues. Per the germline V gene, CDR1 is KGHSH and CDR2 is LQKENI.

CDR3 nucleotide sequence: TGTGCCAGCAGTCCGACTAGGCCAGATACGCAGTATTTT. The encoded protein is CASSPTRPDTQYF. V and J are TRBV27 and TRBJ2-3; TRBD2 is a possible D gene (6 bases). The germline V gene encodes CDR1 MNHEY and CDR2 SMNVEV (reference sequence). The V end lost 5 bases, the J end lost 4 bases, and 10 bases lay between the germline ends. This CDR3 is 13 amino acids long.

This clonotype was found many times. The genes are TRBV7-9 and TRBJ1-1, with unresolved D. V was trimmed by 6 bases and J by 3 bases, leaving 8 bases between them. The germline V gene has CDR1 SEHNR and CDR2 FQNEAQ (reference sequence). The CDR3 sequence is 12 residues long. The CDR3 DNA is TGTGCCAGCAGTTCTCTCGACACTGAAGCTTTCTTT. It translates to CASSSLDTEAFF.

In this sample, this clonotype turned up many times. This chain connects TRBV29-1 to TRBJ2-3, with D unresolved. This CDR3 is built from 13 residues. The germline V gene encodes CDR1 SQVTM and CDR2 ANQGSEA. V dropped 4 bases and J dropped 0 bases, with 8 bases sitting between them. CDR3 sequence: CSVGWSSTDTQYF. DNA for the CDR3: TGCAGCGTTGGTTGGTCTAGCACAGATACGCAGTATTTT.

The chain uses TRBV14 and TRBJ2-1; a weak D match, TRBD1 (7 bases). CDR1 is SGHDN and CDR2 is FVKESK in the germline V gene. CDR3 size: 16 residues. Trimming cost V 5 bases and J 2 bases, with 16 bases left between them. CDR3 protein: CASSSSRGTAYNEQFF. In DNA form, the CDR3 reads TGTGCCAGCAGCTCTTCTCGGGGGACAGCCTACAATGAGCAGTTCTTC. The full variable domain, rest sourced from reference TRBV14 and TRBJ2-1, is EAGVTQFPSHSVIEKGQTVTLRCDPISGHDNLYWYRRVMGKEIKFLLHFVKESKQDESGMPNNRFLAERTGGTYSTLKVQPAELEDSGVYFCASSSSRGTAYNEQFFGPGTRLTVL.

This clonotype showed up many times. The rearrangement joins TRBV15 to TRBJ2-1; no reliable D call. Trimming left V 6 bases short and J 6 bases short, with 12 bases between. Germline V lookup: CDR1 LNHNV, CDR2 YYDKDF (reference sequence). This CDR3 has 13 residues. The CDR3 reads CATRSPPRNEQFF. The DNA for the CDR3 is TGTGCCACCAGATCCCCTCCTCGCAATGAGCAGTTCTTC.

This clonotype was counted many times. Here the CDR3 reads CSARDNSGRSYNEQFF. CDR3 nucleotides: TGCAGTGCTAGAGATAATAGCGGGAGGTCCTACAATGAGCAGTTCTTC. V is TRBV20-1 and J is TRBJ2-1, with TRBD2 matching over 10 bases. This CDR3 contains 16 residues. Germline CDR1 reads DFQATT; CDR2 reads SNEGSKA (reference sequence). V dropped 0 bases and J dropped 1; count of bases not matched to a gene: 3.

The rearrangement uses TRBV28 and TRBJ2-7; perhaps TRBD1 as D (6 bases). Germline V gene sequence: CDR1 MDHEN, CDR2 SYDVKM. Trimming took 2 bases from V and 2 from J, leaving 10 bases between them. The CDR3 runs 14 residues. CDR3 sequence: CASSLGTHTYEQYF. As DNA, the CDR3 is TGTGCCAGCAGTTTAGGGACACATACCTACGAGCAGTACTTC.

V gene TRBV30 combines with J gene TRBJ2-7; tentatively, D is TRBD1 (6 bases). Between the trimmed V and J ends, which lost 2 bases and 3 bases, there was a span of 11 bases. CDR3 length: 13 amino acids. The germline V gene encodes CDR1 GTSNPN and CDR2 SVGIG (reference sequence). This chain's CDR3 is CAWSRDKGYEQYF. The CDR3 bases are TGTGCCTGGAGTAGGGACAAAGGCTACGAGCAGTACTTC.

This clonotype was found many times. The rearrangement links TRBV5-1 to TRBJ2-2, with 9 bases identical to TRBD2. V trimming: 4 bases; J trimming: 0 bases; junction bases outside the gene matches: 10. The CDR3 loop spans 18 amino acids. Looked up from germline, CDR1 is SGHRS and CDR2 is YFSETQ. The CDR3 is CASSKYSGGIPNTGELFF. The DNA for the CDR3 is TGCGCCAGCAGCAAATATAGCGGGGGAATCCCGAACACCGGGGAGCTGTTTTTT.

This clonotype was seen many times. The chain uses TRBV7-9 and TRBJ2-3; unclear D gene. Germline CDR1 and CDR2: SEHNR and FQNEAQ (reference sequence). V was clipped by 5 bases and J by 4 bases, with 7 bases between them. The CDR3 has 12 residues. The CDR3 bases are TGTGCCAGCAGCCGGATACCAGATACGCAGTATTTT. It is translated as CASSRIPDTQYF.

A few counts support this clonotype. This sequence joins TRBV20-1 and TRBJ1-3, with D uncertain. The V gene lost 3 bases and the J gene lost 11 bases, with 11 bases spanning the gap. Germline V gene data show CDR1 as DFQATT and CDR2 as SNEGSKA (reference sequence). The CDR3 totals 11 residues. For the CDR3, the DNA is TGCAGTGCTAGGGTTGAAGAGGCCATATATTTT. The encoded protein is CSARVEEAIYF.

This clonotype was detected ten times or more. V usage is TRBV5-1 and J usage is TRBJ1-1, with a possible D match to TRBD1 (5 bases). CDR1 is SGHRS and CDR2 is YFSETQ in the germline V gene. The CDR3 is made up of 13 amino acids. V lost 0 bases to trimming and J lost 5 bases, with 8 bases between them. The DNA for the CDR3 is TGCGCCAGCAGCTTGGTCGGGGCGACTGAAGCTTTCTTT. It translates to CASSLVGATEAFF.